The 3 T cell receptor beta chains in this list originate from one sample, sequenced in a study of glioma-infiltrating T cells. Amplification of TCR alpha and beta CDR3 regions from RNA used iRepertoire nested multiplex PCR. TCRdb reprocessed the multiplex PCR reads with MiXCR, giving one entry per CDR3 protein. This sample has about 400,000 distinct CDR3 sequences, with roughly two fifths found just once. Material: glioma tissue, nonneoplastic brain tissue, or PBMCs (not recorded which). The receptors derive from a human donor with low-grade glioma or glioblastoma, undergoing nonglioma brain surgery, or in good health (not recorded which).

This rearrangement joins TRBV4-1 to TRBJ2-1, with TRBD2 identical over 8 bases. J lost 5 bases, V lost 6 bases, and 9 bases had no gene match. The CDR3 contains 15 residues. The germline V gene has CDR1 MGHRA and CDR2 YSYEKL. DNA for the CDR3: TGCGCCAGCAGTCCTACCGGGACTAGAAACAATGAGCAGTTCTTC. Its protein is CASSPTGTRNNEQFF.

Points on this clonotype: This sequence may be a read error, since a much larger clone differs from it by one base. The chain employs TRBV6-1 and TRBJ2-7, with no clear D. From germline, CDR1 is MNHNS and CDR2 SASEGT. The CDR3 loop spans 12 amino acids. This CDR3 reads CASSESVYGQYF. The DNA for the CDR3 is TGTGCCAGCAGTGAAAGCGTCTACGGGCAGTACTTC.

The V call is TRBV20-1, the J call TRBJ2-7; 8 bases agree with TRBD1. This CDR3 spans 14 amino acids. Per the germline V gene, CDR1 is DFQATT and CDR2 is SNEGSKA (reference sequence). The V gene end was trimmed by 5 bases and the J gene end by 1 base; junction bases not matched to a gene: 7. The chain's CDR3 is CSACGQGVSYEQYF. Here the CDR3 DNA reads TGCAGTGCTTGCGGACAGGGTGTGTCCTACGAGCAGTACTTC.